Following are 25 T cell receptor beta chains from one sample sequenced in a study of cytomegalovirus exposure and HLA in healthy donors. Use of 60 Vbeta and 13 Jbeta primers characterized the PCR. Only in-frame clones appear in the TCRdb table, and some are missing; sequencing was by immunoSEQ multiplex PCR. The table lists approximately 85,000 clones, around four fifths of them singletons. Specimen: PBMCs. These receptors originate from a man aged 25 to 40 in good health and CMV-seronegative.

V and J are TRBV5-4 and TRBJ1-1; tentative D call: TRBD1 (6 bases). The CDR3 spans 14 residues. The germline CDR1 and CDR2 sequences are SGHNT and YYREEE (reference sequence). The V gene lost 4 bases and the J gene lost 3 bases, with 13 bases spanning the gap. The CDR3 DNA reads as TGTGCCAGCAGCAAGGGTGCAGGGGACACTGAAGCTTTCTTT. Protein: CASSKGAGDTEAFF. Full variable domain (missing parts from reference TRBV5-4 and TRBJ1-1): ETGVTQSPTHLIKTRGQQVTLRCSSQSGHNTVSWYQQALGQGPQFIFQYYREEENGRGNFPPRFSGLQFPNYSSELNVNALELDDSALYLCASSKGAGDTEAFFGQGTRLTVV.

This clone has a handful of counts. This sequence joins TRBV2 and TRBJ1-1; a possible D gene is TRBD1 (5 bases). CDR1 and CDR2 (germline): SNHLY, FYNNEI. The V and J ends lost 7 bases and 0 bases respectively, with 12 bases between them. This CDR3 is 14 amino acids long. CDR3 sequence reads: CASTVDSLNTEAFF. The CDR3, as DNA: TGTGCCAGCACGGTTGACAGCCTGAACACTGAAGCTTTCTTT.

In this sample, this clone turned up once. The chain combines TRBV13 with TRBJ2-7; 7 bases map to TRBD1. After removal of 5 bases from V and 2 bases from J, the junction contained 6 bases not matched to a gene. The CDR3 covers 14 residues. Germline CDR1 PRHDT, CDR2 FYEKMQ (reference sequence). For the CDR3, the DNA is TGTGCCAGCAGCCAGAGACAGGGCCCCTACGAGCAGTACTTC. It translates to CASSQRQGPYEQYF. Variable domain in full (rest from reference TRBV13 and TRBJ2-7): AAGVIQSPRHLIKEKRETATLKCYPIPRHDTVYWYQQGPGQDPQFLISFYEKMQSDKGSIPDRFSAQQFSDYHSELNMSSLELGDSALYFCASSQRQGPYEQYFGPGTRLTVT.

The chain employs TRBV27 and TRBJ2-1; no clear D gene. The germline gives CDR1 MNHEY, CDR2 SMNVEV (reference sequence). The length of the CDR3 is 12 residues. V lost 5 bases and J lost 10, with 12 bases in between. As DNA, the CDR3 is TGTGCCAGCAGTCCCTCCGGTAGAGAGCAGTTCTTC. The encoded protein is CASSPSGREQFF.

This rearrangement joins TRBV13 to TRBJ2-7; possible D gene TRBD2, 6 bases. The CDR3 is 15 amino acids. Trimming stripped 5 bases from V and 4 bases from J, with 18 bases between. The V gene's germline CDR1 is PRHDT and CDR2 FYEKMQ (reference sequence). The CDR3 DNA reads TGTGCCAGCAGCGCGCCAGGGCCGGGGGTGTACGAGCAGTACTTC. Its protein product is CASSAPGPGVYEQYF.

This clone was picked up a small number of times. The chain is built from TRBV6-4 and TRBJ2-2; a possible D gene is TRBD2 (6 bases). Trimming shortened V by 4 bases and J by 3 bases, and 9 bases separated the two germline ends. Germline CDR1 is MRHNA and CDR2 is SNTAGT. There are 14 residues in the CDR3. CDR3 region: CASSGGVDTGELFF. CDR3 sequence (DNA): TGTGCCAGCAGTGGCGGGGTTGACACCGGGGAGCTGTTTTTT.

CDR3 in DNA: TGTGCCAGCAGGCCGACAGGGGCCGGCAATCAGCCCCAGCATTTT. This gives the protein CASRPTGAGNQPQHF. The chain employs TRBV6-6 and TRBJ1-5, with 8 nucleotides matching TRBD1. V trimming: 6 bases; J trimming: 2 bases; junction bases outside the gene matches: 6. Germline V CDR1 and CDR2: MNHNY, SVGAGI (reference sequence). The CDR3 totals 15 residues.

The chain couples TRBV5-1 to TRBJ2-5; TRBD1 matches at 10 bases. Germline CDR1 is SGHRS and CDR2 is YFSETQ. The CDR3 totals 14 residues. V dropped 4 bases and J dropped 4; count of bases not matched to a gene: 4. This CDR3 reads CASSPGQGRETQYF. CDR3 in DNA: TGCGCCAGCAGCCCGGGACAGGGGAGAGAGACCCAGTACTTC.

In its sample, this clone was seen a few times. V gene TRBV19 combines with J gene TRBJ1-6; 8 bases agree with TRBD1. The CDR3 sequence is 14 residues long. CDR1 LNHDA and CDR2 SQIVND come from the germline V gene (reference sequence). Trimming cost V 5 bases and J 5 bases; bases outside gene matches: 2. The CDR3 nucleotides are TGTGCCAGTAGTCCGACAGGGGATAATTCACCCCTCCACTTT. Translation gives CASSPTGDNSPLHF.

V is TRBV6-5 and J is TRBJ1-2; the D is unclear. The CDR3 runs 15 residues. V was clipped by 6 bases and J by 4 bases, with 18 bases between them. From germline, CDR1 is MNHEY and CDR2 SVGAGI. CDR3 DNA: TGTGCCAGCAGGCCCCACCCCCTTGAGGGCTATGGCTACACCTTC. Its protein product is CASRPHPLEGYGYTF.

This sequence joins TRBV19 and TRBJ1-4, with D possibly TRBD1 on 5 matching bases. V shed 8 bases and J shed 8 bases, with 12 bases lying between them. The CDR3 length is 12 residues. Germline-derived CDR1 and CDR2 are LNHDA and SQIVND (reference sequence). The chain's CDR3 is CASGRGNEKLFF. For the CDR3, the DNA is TGTGCCAGTGGTCGGGGGAACGAAAAACTGTTTTTT.

The rearrangement links TRBV11-3 to TRBJ2-2; TRBD1 aligns across 9 bases. The V gene end was trimmed by 6 bases and the J gene end by 5 bases; junction bases not matched to a gene: 7. This CDR3 is built from 15 residues. CDR1 and CDR2 (germline): SGHNT, YENEEA. The CDR3 sequence is CASRAGTGYTGELFF. CDR3 sequence (DNA): TGTGCCAGCAGGGCCGGGACAGGGTATACCGGGGAGCTGTTTTTT.

The chain couples TRBV4-3 to TRBJ2-3; no reliable D call. Germline CDR1 and CDR2: LGHNA and YSLEER. This CDR3 is 15 amino acids long. V lost 2 bases to trimming and J lost 0 bases, with 9 bases between them. The CDR3 coding sequence is TGCGCCAGCAGCCAATCAGTAACAAGCACAGATACGCAGTATTTT. It encodes CASSQSVTSTDTQYF.

The gene calls are TRBV28 and TRBJ2-7; 9 nucleotides align to TRBD1. Trimming at V came to 6 bases and at J to 6 bases, leaving 9 bases not matched to a gene. The CDR3 sequence is 14 residues long. Germline V CDR1 and CDR2: MDHEN, SYDVKM. In DNA form, the CDR3 reads TGTGCCAGCAGGAGGAGGGACAGGGTAATCGAGCAGTACTTC. Translating it yields CASRRRDRVIEQYF.

The chain combines TRBV29-1 with TRBJ2-3, with 8 bases identical to TRBD1. V shed 8 bases, J shed 6 bases, and the junction held 7 bases outside the gene matches. Looked up from germline, CDR1 is SQVTM and CDR2 is ANQGSEA. The CDR3 length is 12 residues. The CDR3 loop reads CSLGQGPDTQYF. CDR3 coding DNA: TGCAGCCTAGGACAGGGACCCGATACGCAGTATTTT.

The V call is TRBV21-1, the J call TRBJ1-2; TRBD1 is the table's D call and was not checked against the DNA. TRBV21-1 is marked as a pseudogene. CDR3 size: 13 residues. CDR3 bases: TGTGCCAGCAGCACCCGGGACAACGGTGGCTACACCTTC. Its translation is CASSTRDNGGYTF.

The chain is built from TRBV2 and TRBJ1-5; D is perhaps TRBD1 (6 bases). The germline V gene has CDR1 SNHLY and CDR2 FYNNEI. The CDR3 totals 14 residues. V was cut by 6 bases and J by 3 bases, with 12 bases left in between. The DNA for the CDR3 is TGTGCCAGCAGCTTAACAGGGCTCAATCAGCCCCAGCATTTT. Protein sequence: CASSLTGLNQPQHF.

The V and J genes are TRBV6-1 and TRBJ1-4; possibly TRBD1 for D (6 bases). The V end lost 8 bases, the J end lost 1 base, and 11 bases lay between the germline ends. There are 14 residues in the CDR3. In germline, CDR1 is MNHNS, CDR2 SASEGT. CDR3 protein: CASGTPKTNEKLFF. As DNA, the CDR3 is TGTGCCAGCGGGACACCTAAAACTAATGAAAAACTGTTTTTT.

The chain recombines TRBV30 with TRBJ2-7; weak D call: TRBD1 (6 bases). The CDR3 is 12 residues long. Germline values: CDR1 GTSNPN, CDR2 SVGIG (reference sequence). V lost 5 bases and J lost 6, with 14 bases in between. CDR3 in amino acids: CAWGRSGAEQYF. The CDR3 nucleotides are TGTGCCTGGGGACGTTCAGGGGCCGAGCAGTACTTC.

V is TRBV7-9 and J is TRBJ2-1, with 9 nucleotides matching TRBD1. Looked up from germline, CDR1 is SEHNR and CDR2 is FQNEAQ (reference sequence). V lost 3 bases to trimming and J lost 9 bases; unmatched junction nucleotides: 12. This CDR3 contains 16 residues. CDR3 region: CASSFEQGARGGEQFF. CDR3 in DNA: TGTGCCAGCAGCTTTGAACAGGGGGCGCGAGGGGGTGAGCAGTTCTTC.

This chain connects TRBV15 to TRBJ1-6; 8 nucleotides agree with TRBD1. CDR3 length: 16 residues. V lost 3 bases to trimming and J lost 7 bases; unmatched junction nucleotides: 8. In germline, CDR1 is LNHNV, CDR2 YYDKDF (reference sequence). The CDR3 reads CATSSGQGTDNSPLHF. DNA for the CDR3: TGTGCCACCAGCAGTGGACAGGGAACAGACAATTCACCCCTCCACTTT.

The V gene is TRBV29-1, the J gene TRBJ1-1; 11 nucleotides match TRBD1. Germline trimming cut 5 bases from V and 5 bases from J; bases unmatched to any gene: 13. CDR3 length: 16 residues. Germline CDR1 reads SQVTM; CDR2 reads ANQGSEA. The CDR3 DNA reads TGCAGCGTTCCTAGTAGATCCGGGACAGGGGGAACTGAAGCTTTCTTT. Amino acid sequence: CSVPSRSGTGGTEAFF.

V is TRBV28 and J is TRBJ1-4; 9 nucleotides align to TRBD1. Trimming removed 5 bases from V and 8 bases from J; junction bases left unmatched: 9. Germline V gives CDR1 MDHEN, CDR2 SYDVKM. The CDR3 contains 15 residues. The CDR3 reads CASSLWGQGSEKLFF. CDR3 in DNA: TGTGCCAGCAGTCTCTGGGGACAGGGTAGCGAAAAACTGTTTTTT.

The chain links TRBV18 to TRBJ1-5, with TRBD1 identical over 9 bases. Germline CDR1 reads KGHSH; CDR2 reads LQKENI. The V segment lost 2 bases and the J segment 6 bases; nucleotides outside the gene matches: 11. The CDR3 loop spans 17 amino acids. This CDR3 reads CASSPKTGTGFRQPQHF. CDR3 bases: TGTGCCAGCTCACCAAAGACCGGGACAGGGTTTCGTCAGCCCCAGCATTTT.

The chain carries TRBV18 and TRBJ1-5; D call uncertain. V lost 2 bases to trimming and J lost 0 bases, with 14 bases between them. CDR1 is KGHSH and CDR2 is LQKENI in the germline V gene. The CDR3 sequence is 17 residues long. CDR3 sequence: CASSPAAAPHSNQPQHF. Written as DNA, the CDR3 is TGTGCCAGCTCACCAGCGGCGGCGCCCCATAGCAATCAGCCCCAGCATTTT.